This is a list of T cell receptor beta chains from one sample in a study of chemoradiotherapy in HPV16-positive cancers. Here immunoSEQ multiplex PCR was the method, and the copy in TCRdb shows in-frame clones only, minus some. Among tens of thousands of clones listed, around nine tenths were seen once. The material sequenced was blood, taken from a patient who underwent chemoradiotherapy. The receptor set was obtained from a human donor with HPV-associated anogenital cancer. CDR3s include the opening cysteine and the closing phenylalanine or tryptophan. The order of the fields is V gene, clone size, D gene, J gene, CDR3 DNA, CDR3 protein. The D gene is left open where the match is weak. Size is stated for part of the rows, as once, few or many counts, or as a class when the clone is expanded.

v_gene: TRBV7-3
abundance: .
d_gene: TRBD2
j_gene: TRBJ2-1
CDR3nt: TGTGCCAGCAGCTTAATGCCGGGGGAGGGGAATGAGCAGTTCTTC
CDR3aa: CASSLMPGEGNEQFF

v_gene: TRBV6-1
abundance: .
d_gene: .
j_gene: TRBJ2-7
CDR3nt: TGTGCCAGCGGAACGGGACTCTCCTACGAGCAGTACTTC
CDR3aa: CASGTGLSYEQYF

v_gene: TRBV6-1
abundance: .
d_gene: TRBD1
j_gene: TRBJ1-2
CDR3nt: TGTGCCAGCAGTGTGAGGACAGGGGGCTATTATGGCTACACCTTC
CDR3aa: CASSVRTGGYYGYTF

v_gene: TRBV7-2
abundance: .
d_gene: .
j_gene: TRBJ1-1
CDR3nt: TGTGCCAGCAGCTTAGTCGGTATGAACACTGAAGCTTTCTTT
CDR3aa: CASSLVGMNTEAFF

v_gene: TRBV6-5
abundance: .
d_gene: .
j_gene: TRBJ1-1
CDR3nt: TGTGCCAGCAGTTTACGGGAGGCCACTGAAGCTTTCTTT
CDR3aa: CASSLREATEAFF

v_gene: TRBV9
abundance: .
d_gene: TRBD1
j_gene: TRBJ1-2
CDR3nt: TGTGCCAGCAGCGTCGACAGGGGTGGCTATGGCTACACCTTC
CDR3aa: CASSVDRGGYGYTF

v_gene: TRBV10-3
abundance: .
d_gene: .
j_gene: TRBJ2-5
CDR3nt: TGTGCCATCAGTGACCTGACAGACCAAGAGACCCAGTACTTC
CDR3aa: CAISDLTDQETQYF

v_gene: TRBV10-2
abundance: .
d_gene: TRBD1
j_gene: TRBJ2-1
CDR3nt: TGCGCCAGCCGGGACAGGGGACGTGCGGAGCAGTTCTTC
CDR3aa: CASRDRGRAEQFF

v_gene: TRBV2
abundance: .
d_gene: TRBD1
j_gene: TRBJ1-2
CDR3nt: TGTGCCAGCAGTGGGACAGGTCTCTATGGCTACACCTTC
CDR3aa: CASSGTGLYGYTF

v_gene: TRBV19
abundance: .
d_gene: .
j_gene: TRBJ1-1
CDR3nt: TGTGCCAGTAGTTTCCGGGACTCCCCCATTTTAGAAGCTTTCTTT
CDR3aa: CASSFRDSPILEAFF

v_gene: TRBV6-1
abundance: once
d_gene: .
j_gene: TRBJ2-1
CDR3nt: TGTGCCAGCACGATGATGGGCAATGAGCAGTTCTTC
CDR3aa: CASTMMGNEQFF

v_gene: TRBV15
abundance: few
d_gene: .
j_gene: TRBJ2-7
CDR3nt: TGTGCCACCAGCAGAGATCTCGGGAGAACCATATCCTACGAGCAGTACTTC
CDR3aa: CATSRDLGRTISYEQYF

v_gene: TRBV7-6
abundance: .
d_gene: .
j_gene: TRBJ2-1
CDR3nt: TGTGCCAGCAGCTTAGTAGGTCGCAATGAGCAGTTCTTC
CDR3aa: CASSLVGRNEQFF

v_gene: TRBV27
abundance: .
d_gene: TRBD1
j_gene: TRBJ2-3
CDR3nt: TGTGCCACCAGGGGGATGGTCAGCACAGATACGCAGTATTTT
CDR3aa: CATRGMVSTDTQYF

v_gene: TRBV7-2
abundance: .
d_gene: .
j_gene: TRBJ1-5
CDR3nt: TGTGCCAGCAGCTCCTCGGGGGAGGCCCAGCATTTT
CDR3aa: CASSSSGEAQHF

v_gene: TRBV27
abundance: .
d_gene: TRBD1
j_gene: TRBJ2-7
CDR3nt: TGTGCCAGCAGTCTCGACAGGGGCATCATCTACGAGCAGTACTTC
CDR3aa: CASSLDRGIIYEQYF

v_gene: TRBV5-7
abundance: .
d_gene: .
j_gene: TRBJ1-6
CDR3nt: TGTGCCAGCAGCTTGGGGTGTGGGGGTTACTTCTATAATTCACCCCTCCACTTT
CDR3aa: CASSLGCGGYFYNSPLHF

v_gene: TRBV7-2
abundance: .
d_gene: .
j_gene: TRBJ2-5
CDR3nt: TGTGCCAGCAGTCGTCCGCTCCAAGAGACCCAGTACTTC
CDR3aa: CASSRPLQETQYF

v_gene: TRBV7-8
abundance: .
d_gene: .
j_gene: TRBJ2-7
CDR3nt: TGTGCCAGCAGCGACAGGGACTACCGCTACGAGCAGTACTTC
CDR3aa: CASSDRDYRYEQYF

v_gene: TRBV11-2
abundance: .
d_gene: .
j_gene: TRBJ2-7
CDR3nt: TGTGCCAGCAGCTACTTGACAGGAGGGTACGAGCAGTACTTC
CDR3aa: CASSYLTGGYEQYF

v_gene: TRBV9
abundance: .
d_gene: TRBD2
j_gene: TRBJ2-7
CDR3nt: TGTGCCAGCAGCCAGGCGGGGGATCTGAGGTACGAGCAGTACTTC
CDR3aa: CASSQAGDLRYEQYF

v_gene: TRBV28
abundance: .
d_gene: .
j_gene: TRBJ1-5
CDR3nt: TGTGCCAGCACCCCTTTTCGAGGACCAGGTTCTCGCCAGCCCCAGCATTTT
CDR3aa: CASTPFRGPGSRQPQHF

v_gene: TRBV7-9
abundance: .
d_gene: .
j_gene: TRBJ2-7
CDR3nt: TGTGCCAGCAGCCTAGGGGGGGAAAAATACGAGCAGTACTTC
CDR3aa: CASSLGGEKYEQYF

v_gene: TRBV14
abundance: .
d_gene: .
j_gene: TRBJ1-4
CDR3nt: TGTGCCAGCAGCCAAGTTGGTAGGCTTGCGGAAAAACTGTTTTTT
CDR3aa: CASSQVGRLAEKLFF

v_gene: TRBV29-1
abundance: .
d_gene: .
j_gene: TRBJ2-3
CDR3nt: TGCAGCGTCCAGCGGACCCGCCCGGCGGATACGCAGTATTTT
CDR3aa: CSVQRTRPADTQYF

v_gene: TRBV18
abundance: .
d_gene: .
j_gene: TRBJ2-5
CDR3nt: TGTGCCAGCTCACTAAGGAGACAAGAGACCCAGTACTTC
CDR3aa: CASSLRRQETQYF

v_gene: TRBV12-5
abundance: few
d_gene: .
j_gene: TRBJ1-2
CDR3nt: TGTGCTAGTGGCCGAGCCGGCAGCGGGAACTATGGCTACACCTTC
CDR3aa: CASGRAGSGNYGYTF

v_gene: TRBV4-1
abundance: .
d_gene: .
j_gene: TRBJ2-7
CDR3nt: TGCGCCAGCAGCCAAGAGATGCAAGGTTACGAGCAGTACTTC
CDR3aa: CASSQEMQGYEQYF

v_gene: TRBV15
abundance: .
d_gene: TRBD1
j_gene: TRBJ2-7
CDR3nt: TGTGCCACCAGCAGAGTTCGGACAGGGGCTTTTTACGAGCAGTACTTC
CDR3aa: CATSRVRTGAFYEQYF

v_gene: TRBV19
abundance: once
d_gene: .
j_gene: TRBJ2-7
CDR3nt: TGTGCCAGTAGCCCCCTGGGGGGCGAGCAGTACTTC
CDR3aa: CASSPLGGEQYF

v_gene: TRBV28
abundance: .
d_gene: .
j_gene: TRBJ1-5
CDR3nt: TGTGCCATCCGGGGTAGCAATCAGCCCCAGCATTTT
CDR3aa: CAIRGSNQPQHF

v_gene: TRBV27
abundance: .
d_gene: .
j_gene: TRBJ2-1
CDR3nt: TGTGCCAGCAGTTTATTTGTGGGAGTGTCTTACAATGAGCAGTTCTTC
CDR3aa: CASSLFVGVSYNEQFF

v_gene: TRBV11-2
abundance: once
d_gene: TRBD1
j_gene: TRBJ2-7
CDR3nt: TGTGCCAGCAGCTTTGGTCACCGGGACAGCCTATACGAGCAGTACTTC
CDR3aa: CASSFGHRDSLYEQYF

v_gene: TRBV7-2
abundance: .
d_gene: TRBD2
j_gene: TRBJ2-1
CDR3nt: TGTGCCAGCAAACCGGGACTAGCATCCGATGAGCAGTTCTTC
CDR3aa: CASKPGLASDEQFF

v_gene: TRBV7-2
abundance: .
d_gene: TRBD1
j_gene: TRBJ1-5
CDR3nt: TGTGCCAGCAGCTTAATCGGGACAGGGAATCAGCCCCAGCATTTT
CDR3aa: CASSLIGTGNQPQHF

v_gene: TRBV7-2
abundance: once
d_gene: .
j_gene: TRBJ1-2
CDR3nt: TGTGCCAGCAGCACATACAGGGCCGGCTATGGCTACACCTTC
CDR3aa: CASSTYRAGYGYTF

v_gene: TRBV15
abundance: .
d_gene: TRBD1
j_gene: TRBJ1-4
CDR3nt: TGTGCCACCAGCAGAGGCAACAGGGGAGCGGGGGAAAAACTGTTTTTT
CDR3aa: CATSRGNRGAGEKLFF

v_gene: TRBV4-1
abundance: .
d_gene: TRBD2
j_gene: TRBJ2-2
CDR3nt: TGCGCCAGCAGCCAGTCTAGCGGGGAAGGGGACACCGGGGAGCTGTTTTTT
CDR3aa: CASSQSSGEGDTGELFF

v_gene: TRBV7-9
abundance: .
d_gene: .
j_gene: TRBJ1-6
CDR3nt: TGTGCCAGCAGCTTGGGGGGAAAACCCCTCCACTTT
CDR3aa: CASSLGGKPLHF

v_gene: TRBV7-3
abundance: once
d_gene: TRBD2
j_gene: TRBJ2-2
CDR3nt: TGTGCCAGCAGCTTAGGCGGGGGGGCGTCGGGCGAGCTGTTTTTT
CDR3aa: CASSLGGGASGELFF

v_gene: TRBV2
abundance: .
d_gene: .
j_gene: TRBJ2-5
CDR3nt: TGTGCCAGCAGTGAAGAAGAGACCCAGTACTTC
CDR3aa: CASSEEETQYF

v_gene: TRBV27
abundance: once
d_gene: TRBD1
j_gene: TRBJ2-7
CDR3nt: TGTGCCAGCAGTTTATCCGTGCGGGACAGGGCAAAATACTGGCAGTACTTC
CDR3aa: CASSLSVRDRAKYWQYF

v_gene: TRBV2
abundance: .
d_gene: .
j_gene: TRBJ1-3
CDR3nt: TGTGCCAGCAGTGTGGGGAACTCTGGAAACACCATATATTTT
CDR3aa: CASSVGNSGNTIYF

v_gene: TRBV7-2
abundance: .
d_gene: TRBD2
j_gene: TRBJ2-7
CDR3nt: TGTGCCAGCGCGAGCGGGAGGGCCGCCTACGAGCAGTACTTC
CDR3aa: CASASGRAAYEQYF

v_gene: TRBV28
abundance: .
d_gene: .
j_gene: TRBJ2-1
CDR3nt: TGTGCCAGCAGTTCTCCGGACTCTACGTACAATGAGCAGTTCTTC
CDR3aa: CASSSPDSTYNEQFF

v_gene: TRBV27
abundance: once
d_gene: .
j_gene: TRBJ1-2
CDR3nt: TGTGCCAGCAGTGCGACAGGATGGAGTGGCTACACCTTC
CDR3aa: CASSATGWSGYTF

v_gene: TRBV14
abundance: .
d_gene: .
j_gene: TRBJ2-5
CDR3nt: TGTGCCAGCAGCCGGGGACTGTTACAAGAGACCCAGTACTTC
CDR3aa: CASSRGLLQETQYF

v_gene: TRBV29-1
abundance: .
d_gene: .
j_gene: TRBJ1-5
CDR3nt: TGCAGCGTTGGCGGGGGGGGACAGCCCCAGCATTTT
CDR3aa: CSVGGGGQPQHF

v_gene: TRBV7-2
abundance: .
d_gene: .
j_gene: TRBJ2-1
CDR3nt: TGTGCCAGCAGCTTATTTTTATTGGGGACAAGGGATGAGCAGTTCTTC
CDR3aa: CASSLFLLGTRDEQFF

v_gene: TRBV7-2
abundance: .
d_gene: TRBD1
j_gene: TRBJ2-1
CDR3nt: TGTGCCAGCAGCTTCTACAGACAGGGAGTTATCTACAATGAGCAGTTCTTC
CDR3aa: CASSFYRQGVIYNEQFF

v_gene: TRBV2
abundance: .
d_gene: .
j_gene: TRBJ1-2
CDR3nt: TGTGCCAGCTCGGCAGAATACAACAACTATGGCTACACCTTC
CDR3aa: CASSAEYNNYGYTF

v_gene: TRBV6-5
abundance: .
d_gene: .
j_gene: TRBJ1-4
CDR3nt: TGTGCCAGCAGTTACTCCTTCGGTACTAATGAAAAACTGTTTTTT
CDR3aa: CASSYSFGTNEKLFF

v_gene: TRBV6-6
abundance: .
d_gene: TRBD1
j_gene: TRBJ2-1
CDR3nt: TGTGCCAGCAGGGACAGGTTACTTTACAATGAGCAGTTCTTC
CDR3aa: CASRDRLLYNEQFF

v_gene: TRBV14
abundance: .
d_gene: TRBD2
j_gene: TRBJ2-1
CDR3nt: TGTGCCAGCAGCGCGCGGGAGTCCTACAATGAGCAGTTCTTC
CDR3aa: CASSARESYNEQFF